The rows below give T cell receptor beta chains drawn from one sample of a study of STAT5B mutations in CD4+ large granular lymphocyte leukemia. Clones were sequenced by immunoSEQ multiplex PCR, and TCRdb holds only the in-frame ones, with some missing. Of fewer than 35,000 clones in the sample, 72% were seen once. The sample comprised CD4+ T cells from blood buffy coats. These receptors originate from a human donor in good health. CDR3s include the opening cysteine and the closing phenylalanine or tryptophan. The order of the fields is clone size, J gene, V gene, D gene, CDR3 protein, CDR3 DNA. The D gene is left open where the match is weak. A row's size may be missing; if present it is once, few, many or a size class.

size: .; J: TRBJ2-1; V: TRBV5-1; D: TRBD2; CDR3: CASSLNSGGAYNEQFF; DNA: TGCGCCAGCAGCTTAAATAGCGGGGGGGCCTACAATGAGCAGTTCTTC
size: few; J: TRBJ1-1; V: TRBV2; D: .; CDR3: CASSEALLGTSLNTEAFF; DNA: TGTGCCAGCAGTGAAGCGCTTCTCGGTACCTCATTGAACACTGAAGCTTTCTTT
size: .; J: TRBJ2-5; V: TRBV11-2; D: TRBD1; CDR3: CASSFPRPDRVQETQYF; DNA: TGTGCCAGCAGCTTTCCTCGACCGGACAGGGTGCAAGAGACCCAGTACTTC
size: once; J: TRBJ2-2; V: TRBV30; D: .; CDR3: CAWSAGTRNTGELFF; DNA: TGTGCCTGGTCGGCCGGGACAAGAAACACCGGGGAGCTGTTTTTT
size: .; J: TRBJ2-5; V: TRBV27; D: TRBD2; CDR3: CASGKWEGGETQYF; DNA: TGTGCCAGCGGTAAATGGGAGGGAGGGGAGACCCAGTACTTC
size: few; J: TRBJ1-3; V: TRBV7-8; D: .; CDR3: CASTETAGNTIYF; DNA: TGTGCCAGCACTGAGACAGCTGGAAACACCATATATTTT
size: .; J: TRBJ2-5; V: TRBV9; D: .; CDR3: CASGKDRRQETQYF; DNA: TGTGCCAGTGGAAAGGACAGACGACAAGAGACCCAGTACTTC
size: few; J: TRBJ2-1; V: TRBV19; D: .; CDR3: CASSMGLSYNEQFF; DNA: TGTGCCAGTAGTATGGGCCTTTCCTACAATGAGCAGTTCTTC
size: once; J: TRBJ2-5; V: TRBV7-2; D: TRBD2; CDR3: CASSPGLAGGAQYF; DNA: TGTGCCAGCAGCCCCGGACTAGCGGGTGGGGCCCAGTACTTC
size: few; J: TRBJ1-3; V: TRBV19; D: .; CDR3: CASSNVLRSGNTIYF; DNA: TGTGCCAGTAGTAATGTTTTACGCTCTGGAAACACCATATATTTT